Listed below are T cell receptor beta chains from one sample, sequenced in a study of blood T cell repertoires in COVID-19. Produced via immunoSEQ multiplex PCR; TCRdb's table is partial and in-frame only. The repertoire holds nearly 200,000 clones, roughly four fifths seen once, with roughly 7% in the top ten. Sequenced: PBMCs or T cells enriched from blood (not recorded which). These receptors all stem from a man aged 40-49 years who had recovered from COVID-19. CDR3s include the opening cysteine and the closing phenylalanine or tryptophan. Each record gives: D gene, clone size, J gene, CDR3 length, V gene, CDR3 DNA, CDR3 protein. The D gene is left open where the match is weak. For some rows the clone size is stated as once, few or many, or as a class when expanded; others skip it.

TRBD1,NA,TRBJ1-6,14,TRBV29-1,TGCAGCGTCGGGACAGGGGGCAGAAATTCACCCCTCCACTTT,CSVGTGGRNSPLHF
NA,NA,TRBJ2-1,12,TRBV6-5,TGTGCCAGCAGGCGACAGAACAATGAGCAGTTCTTC,CASRRQNNEQFF
TRBD1,NA,TRBJ1-1,16,TRBV18,TGTGCCAGCTCACTTCAGGGGGCGGTCAAGAACACTGAAGCTTTCTTT,CASSLQGAVKNTEAFF
NA,once,TRBJ2-1,15,TRBV5-1,TGCGCCAGCAGCTTGGCCCCGTCCGGGAGCAATGAGCAGTTCTTC,CASSLAPSGSNEQFF
TRBD2,NA,TRBJ2-4,16,TRBV19,TGTGCCAGTCAAAACGGGGGGTTGATAGCCAAAAACATTCAGTACTTC,CASQNGGLIAKNIQYF
NA,NA,TRBJ2-1,15,TRBV28,TGTGCCAGCAGTTTGACGGCGGGGAATTACAATGAGCAGTTCTTC,CASSLTAGNYNEQFF
TRBD2,NA,TRBJ2-2,16,TRBV30,TGTGCCTGGAGTGTAGGTCTAGCGGGGGCAGGAGGGGAGCTGTTTTTT,CAWSVGLAGAGGELFF
NA,NA,TRBJ2-5,15,TRBV5-1,TGCGCCAGCAGCCCCGGAGCCCAGGGGGGTGAGACCCAGTACTTC,CASSPGAQGGETQYF
TRBD1,NA,TRBJ1-6,15,TRBV2,TGTGCCAGCAGTCCGGGACAGGGCTTCGTGTCACCCCTCCACTTT,CASSPGQGFVSPLHF
NA,once,TRBJ1-1,13,TRBV6-2/TRBV6-3,TGTGCCAGCAGCTCCAGGGTTAACACTGAAGCTTTCTTT,CASSSRVNTEAFF
NA,NA,TRBJ1-1,12,TRBV29-1,TGCAGCGTTGTTAGTCAAGGGGGTACAGCTTTCTTT,CSVVSQGGTAFF
NA,NA,TRBJ2-3,13,TRBV6-5,TGTGCCAGCACCATTACCCGGGTAGATACGCAGTATTTT,CASTITRVDTQYF
NA,NA,TRBJ1-4,13,TRBV4-1,TGCGCCAGCAGCCTCGGGGTGTACGAAAAACTGTTTTTT,CASSLGVYEKLFF
TRBD2,few,TRBJ2-1,16,TRBV5-1,TGCGCCAGCAGCCCGGACCAGCGGGGCTCCTACAATGAGCAGTTCTTC,CASSPDQRGSYNEQFF
NA,NA,TRBJ2-1,14,TRBV5-1,TGCGCCAGCAGCTTACTAGGACAGAACAATGAGCAGTTCTTC,CASSLLGQNNEQFF
NA,NA,TRBJ1-1,14,TRBV21-1,TGTGCCAGCAGCAAAACAGGGAGAATCACTGAAGCTTTCTTT,CASSKTGRITEAFF
NA,few,TRBJ1-4,15,TRBV5-1,TGCGCCAGCAGCTTGTTGGCAGGGGATGGTGAAAAACTGTTTTTT,CASSLLAGDGEKLFF
NA,NA,TRBJ1-5,13,TRBV6-6,TGTGCCAGCAGGCGGGGAAGGGGACAGCCCCAGCATTTT,CASRRGRGQPQHF
NA,once,TRBJ1-2,14,TRBV9,TGTGCCAGCAGCGTAGGACAGAGTTACTATGGCTACACCTTC,CASSVGQSYYGYTF
TRBD2,NA,TRBJ2-3,15,TRBV11-2,TGTGCCAGCAGCTTAGCCGGGGGGGCTGCAGATACGCAGTATTTT,CASSLAGGAADTQYF
NA,NA,TRBJ1-5,13,TRBV19,TGTGCCAGTAGTATAGCTGGCTATCAGCCCCAGCATTTT,CASSIAGYQPQHF
NA,few,TRBJ1-4,15,TRBV5-1,TGCGCCAGCAGCTTAGGAGTTGGAACTAATGAAAAACTGTTTTTT,CASSLGVGTNEKLFF
NA,NA,TRBJ2-1,17,TRBV11-2,TGTGCCAGCAGCTTAGACCCGAGCGTCGATTCATACAATGAGCAGTTCTTC,CASSLDPSVDSYNEQFF
TRBD1,NA,TRBJ1-3,15,TRBV11-2,TGTGCCAGCAGCTCCGACAGGGTATCTGGAAACACCATATATTTT,CASSSDRVSGNTIYF
TRBD2,NA,TRBJ2-7,18,TRBV3-1/TRBV3-2,TGTGCCAGCAGCCAATTTCGTTGGAGCCAGCGGGGGATTGGGGAGCAGTACTTC,CASSQFRWSQRGIGEQYF
NA,NA,TRBJ1-3,13,TRBV5-5,TGTGCCAGCAGGGTGAGCTCTGGAAACACCATATATTTT,CASRVSSGNTIYF
NA,NA,TRBJ2-5,12,TRBV18,TGTGCCAGCTCACCCTACCAAGAGACCCAGTACTTC,CASSPYQETQYF
NA,few,TRBJ1-3,17,TRBV4-2,TGTGCCAGCAGCCAAGATTTGTCGGGGAATGCTGGAAACACCATATATTTT,CASSQDLSGNAGNTIYF
NA,once,TRBJ2-3,15,TRBV24-1,TGTGCCACCAGTTATGAGGCGGGTAGCACAGATACGCAGTATTTT,CATSYEAGSTDTQYF
TRBD1,once,TRBJ1-1,13,TRBV19,TGTGCCAGTATGAGGACAGGTGGGACTGAAGCTTTCTTT,CASMRTGGTEAFF
NA,NA,TRBJ2-4,15,TRBV27,TGTGCCAGCAGCCCCGTTGGGCAGGCCAAAAACATTCAGTACTTC,CASSPVGQAKNIQYF
TRBD1,NA,TRBJ2-1,15,TRBV7-6,TGTGCCAGCAGCTTAACAGGGGGATCCTACAATGAGCAGTTCTTC,CASSLTGGSYNEQFF
NA,NA,TRBJ1-2,12,TRBV6-4,TGTGCCAGCAGTGCCGACAGAATTACCTACACCTTC,CASSADRITYTF
NA,NA,TRBJ2-7,12,TRBV29-1,TGCAGCGTGTCTGACATCTCCTACGAGCAGTACTTC,CSVSDISYEQYF
TRBD1,once,TRBJ1-1,16,TRBV27,TGTGCCAGCAGTTGGAATCACAGGGGGGTGAGCACTGAAGCTTTCTTT,CASSWNHRGVSTEAFF
NA,NA,TRBJ1-4,15,TRBV27,TGTGCCAGCAGTATGAGGGGGATTGGGGATGAAAAACTGTTTTTT,CASSMRGIGDEKLFF
NA,NA,TRBJ1-5,12,TRBV19,TGTGCCAGTACCCAAGACAACCAGCCCCAGCATTTT,CASTQDNQPQHF
NA,many,TRBJ1-6,15,TRBV4-2,TGTGCCAGCAGCCAAGGCTGGCAGGGGCTTTCACCCCTCCACTTT,CASSQGWQGLSPLHF
TRBD1,NA,TRBJ1-3,17,TRBV5-1,TGCGCCAGCCGGAGTACTATAACAGGGGACTCTGGAAACACCATATATTTT,CASRSTITGDSGNTIYF
TRBD2,once,TRBJ2-3,15,TRBV5-5,TGTGCCAGCAGCCAATGGGAGGGGCGCTCTGATACGCAGTATTTT,CASSQWEGRSDTQYF
TRBD2,NA,TRBJ2-1,17,TRBV28,TGTGCCAGCAGTCCCTACGGAGCGGGGGGGCGGAACAATGAGCAGTTCTTC,CASSPYGAGGRNNEQFF
NA,NA,TRBJ2-5,13,TRBV11-2,TGTGCCAGCAGCTCCGGGGTCGAGGGGACCCAGTACTTC,CASSSGVEGTQYF